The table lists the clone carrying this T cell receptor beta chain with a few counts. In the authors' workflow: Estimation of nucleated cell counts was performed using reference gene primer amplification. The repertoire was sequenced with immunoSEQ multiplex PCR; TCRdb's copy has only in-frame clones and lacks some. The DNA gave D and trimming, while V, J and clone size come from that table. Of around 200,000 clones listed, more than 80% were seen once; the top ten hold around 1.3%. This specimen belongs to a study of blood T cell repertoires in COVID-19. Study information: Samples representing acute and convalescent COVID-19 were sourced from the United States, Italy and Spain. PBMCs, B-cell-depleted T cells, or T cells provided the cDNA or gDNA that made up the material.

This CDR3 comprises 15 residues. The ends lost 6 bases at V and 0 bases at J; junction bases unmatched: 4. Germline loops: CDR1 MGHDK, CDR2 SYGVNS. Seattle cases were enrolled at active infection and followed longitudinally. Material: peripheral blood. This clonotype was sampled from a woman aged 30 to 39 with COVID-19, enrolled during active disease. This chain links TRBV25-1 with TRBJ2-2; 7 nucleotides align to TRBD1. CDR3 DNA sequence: TGTGCCAGCAGCATACAGGGGACGAACACCGGGGAGCTGTTTTTT. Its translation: CASSIQGTNTGELFF. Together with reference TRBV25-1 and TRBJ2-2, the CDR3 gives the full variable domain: EADIYQTPRYLVIGTGKKITLECSQTMGHDKMYWYQQDPGMELHLIHYSYGVNSTEKGDLSSESTVSRIRTEHFPLTLESARPSHTSQYLCASSIQGTNTGELFFGEGSRLTVL.